This TCR beta chain stems from a study of beta chain features in type 1 diabetes. At the level of the study: Cell yields, age and gender were similar between patients and healthy donors.

This CDR3 is 14 amino acids long. V trimming: 3 bases; J trimming: 4 bases; junction bases outside the gene matches: 6. CDR1 is SGHRS and CDR2 is YFSETQ in the germline V gene. TCRB transcripts that were expressed got sequenced, as all of the isolated RNA had been reverse transcribed. Assay used: immunoSEQ multiplex PCR; TCRdb lists only in-frame clones, some missing. The sample consists of roughly 400,000 clones, about 15% of them appearing once. The sample consisted of naive CD4+ T cells from blood. This chain joins TRBV5-1 and TRBJ1-2; 7 bases fit TRBD1. This receptor was identified in a woman aged 18 to 35 in good health. DNA for the CDR3: TGCGCCAGCAGCTCTTCCGGGACAGCCTATGGCTACACCTTC. This sequence encodes CASSSSGTAYGYTF.